The entry that follows covers one T cell receptor beta chain sequence. No antigen is known for it. Clones were read by immunoSEQ multiplex PCR, and TCRdb kept only the in-frame ones, dropping some. The sample has about 80,000 clones; 92% are singletons. The data derive from a study of OX40 agonist ivuxolimab in advanced cancers. Study-wide context: At doses from 0.01 to 10 mg/kg, patients were given intravenous ivuxolimab every 2 weeks. Enrolled patients in dose escalation had cancers that were hepatocellular carcinoma, melanoma, renal cell or head and neck cancer. The study, taken as a whole, reports: Fewer expanded clones were found on average in CD4+ than in CD8+ T cells.

V lost 5 bases and J 1 base, leaving 5 bases between the germline ends. CDR1 and CDR2 from the germline V gene are SGHVS and FNYEAQ. The CDR3 loop spans 12 amino acids. Patients with autoimmune history or systemic immunosuppression were excluded. This clonotype was obtained from an adult with an advanced solid tumor such as melanoma, head and neck, liver or kidney cancer. The material sequenced was CD4+ or CD8+ T cells sorted from blood, taken in a trial of the OX40 agonist ivuxolimab. V usage is TRBV7-6 and J usage is TRBJ1-1; D uncertain. CDR3 sequence: CASSPRNTEAFF. The CDR3 nucleotides read TGTGCCAGCAGCCCCAGGAACACTGAAGCTTTCTTT.